This T cell receptor beta chain was recorded in a study of T cells after yellow fever vaccination. Study summary: Preparing low-cell-number fractions relied on SMART-Seq v4 Ultra Low Input.

Germline assignment: CDR1 KGHSH and CDR2 LQKENI. This CDR3 contains 17 residues. After removal of 6 bases from V and 4 bases from J, the junction contained 14 bases not matched to a gene. Notes on the study in general: A weaker but faster secondary response was observed, peaking on day 5 versus 15.

In the case of this clonotype: What it recognizes is unknown.

From the 5' RACE reads, TCRdb called clonotypes with MiXCR, one entry per CDR3 protein. This sample has about 300,000 distinct CDR3 sequences, with 8.7% found just once. This chain links TRBV18 with TRBJ1-4; the match to TRBD1 covers 7 bases. This receptor was identified in a man in his late teens or twenties who received the YFV17D yellow fever vaccine. The sequencing used CD4+ T cells sorted from PBMCs, collected 5 days after the yellow fever booster vaccination. The DNA for the CDR3 is TGTGCCAGCTCCCGAAACTACCGGACAGGAGTTAATGAAAAACTGTTTTTT. This codes for CASSRNYRTGVNEKLFF.